These 3 T cell receptor beta chains were all obtained from the same sample, sequenced in a study of brain metastases from non-small cell lung cancer. The assay was immunoSEQ multiplex PCR, and TCRdb's table has in-frame clones only and misses some. This table has 650 to 800 clones, about 91% appearing once. Sequenced input: tissue from a brain metastasis. Receptors originate from a donor at least 40 years old with non-small cell lung cancer.

The chain uses TRBV2 and TRBJ2-7, with 9 bases aligning to TRBD2. J gave up 3 bases and V 7 bases, and 7 bases lay outside the gene matches. Germline-derived CDR1 and CDR2 are SNHLY and FYNNEI. There are 14 residues in the CDR3. The CDR3 DNA is TGTGCCAGCACGTTAGCGGGGGCGCACTACGAGCAGTACTTC. Protein product: CASTLAGAHYEQYF.

The J gene is TRBJ2-6, the V gene TRBV13; D might be TRBD1 or TRBD2, each matching 7 bases. This CDR3 spans 18 amino acids. Germline V CDR1 and CDR2: PRHDT, FYEKMQ (reference sequence). Trimming cost V 5 bases and J 6 bases, with 23 bases left between them. CDR3 in amino acids: CASSPGPGGAELANVLTF. In DNA form, the CDR3 reads TGTGCCAGCAGCCCGGGCCCAGGGGGGGCCGAATTGGCCAACGTCCTGACTTTC.

This chain uses TRBV7-2 with TRBJ2-2; D not resolved. V was trimmed by 5 bases and J by 6 bases, leaving 10 bases between them. The CDR3 has 13 residues. Germline-derived CDR1 and CDR2 are SGHTA and FQGNSA. This CDR3 is CASSPLVSGELFF. In DNA, the CDR3 is TGTGCCAGCAGCCCCCTCGTATCCGGGGAGCTGTTTTTT.